Each of the 32 T cell receptor beta chains below was sequenced from the same sample in a study of T cell changes during pregnancy in multiple sclerosis. Assay used: immunoSEQ multiplex PCR; TCRdb lists only in-frame clones, some missing. The sample records under 55,000 clones, roughly nine tenths being singletons. The sample consisted of CD4+ T cells from peripheral blood mononuclear cells, taken before pregnancy. Receptor source: a female donor with multiple sclerosis, enrolled in a pregnancy study.

The chain is built from TRBV2 and TRBJ1-5, with 9 bases fitting TRBD1. Germline CDR1 reads SNHLY; CDR2 reads FYNNEI. V was clipped by 3 bases and J by 3 bases; unmatched bases: 3. The CDR3 has 15 amino acids. CDR3 nucleotides: TGTGCCAGCAGTGAGGGGACAGGGTACAATCAGCCCCAGCATTTT. Protein sequence: CASSEGTGYNQPQHF.

This clone appeared a single time. V and J are TRBV7-9 and TRBJ2-7, with a possible D match to TRBD1 (6 bases). This CDR3 spans 14 amino acids. From germline, CDR1 is SEHNR and CDR2 FQNEAQ (reference sequence). Trimming stripped 5 bases from V and 2 bases from J, with 13 bases between. The DNA for the CDR3 is TGTGCCAGCAGCGGAACAGGGTACACCTACGAGCAGTACTTC. Translating gives CASSGTGYTYEQYF.

This chain links TRBV9 with TRBJ2-1; 9 bases are shared with TRBD1. The CDR3 loop spans 14 amino acids. The V gene end was trimmed by 4 bases and the J gene end by 9 bases; junction bases not matched to a gene: 8. CDR1 and CDR2 (germline): SGDLS, YYNGEE. CDR3 in DNA: TGTGCCAGCAGCTATCCCGGGACAGGGAGTGAGCAGTTCTTC. It yields the protein CASSYPGTGSEQFF.

This rearrangement joins TRBV6-1 to TRBJ1-1; possibly TRBD1 for D (6 bases). This CDR3 comprises 15 residues. Germline-derived CDR1 and CDR2 are MNHNS and SASEGT. V was pared by 1 base and J by 1 base, with 10 bases between. CDR3 nucleotide sequence: TGTGCCAGCAGTGAAGGGACAGATGCGAACACTGAAGCTTTCTTT. Its translation: CASSEGTDANTEAFF.

This chain joins TRBV19 and TRBJ2-7, with TRBD1 identical over 7 bases. After removal of 5 bases from V and 1 base from J, the junction contained 5 bases not matched to a gene. This CDR3 spans 14 amino acids. CDR1 LNHDA and CDR2 SQIVND come from the germline V gene (reference sequence). Here the CDR3 DNA reads TGTGCCAGTAGTCCCCGACAGGGTTCCTACGAGCAGTACTTC. This codes for CASSPRQGSYEQYF. The variable domain in full, with the rest retrieved from reference TRBV19 and TRBJ2-7, is DGGITQSPKYLFRKEGQNVTLSCEQNLNHDAMYWYRQDPGQGLRLIYYSQIVNDFQKGDIAEGYSVSREKKESFPLTVTSAQKNPTAFYLCASSPRQGSYEQYFGPGTRLTVT.

DNA of the CDR3: TGTGCCAGCAGTTACCCAGGGACAGATAGCAATCAGCCCCAGCATTTT. Translated, it gives CASSYPGTDSNQPQHF. V usage is TRBV6-6 and J usage is TRBJ1-5, with TRBD1 matching over 7 bases. This CDR3 comprises 16 residues. V was clipped by 2 bases and J by 0 bases; unmatched bases: 4. Looked up from germline, CDR1 is MNHNY and CDR2 is SVGAGI (reference sequence).

The chain couples TRBV7-2 to TRBJ1-1; 7 bases fit TRBD1. V trimming: 5 bases; J trimming: 5 bases; junction bases outside the gene matches: 8. The germline V gene has CDR1 SGHTA and CDR2 FQGNSA. The CDR3 sequence is 14 residues long. CDR3 nucleotides: TGTGCCAGCAGCAAGATCCAGGGGGTAACTGAAGCTTTCTTT. This encodes CASSKIQGVTEAFF. Full variable domain (missing parts from reference TRBV7-2 and TRBJ1-1): GAGVSQSPSNKVTEKGKDVELRCDPISGHTALYWYRQSLGQGLEFLIYFQGNSAPDKSGLPSDRFSAERTGGSVSTLTIQRTQQEDSAVYLCASSKIQGVTEAFFGQGTRLTVV.

V is TRBV27 and J is TRBJ1-1; a weak D match, TRBD1 (5 bases). The germline V gene encodes CDR1 MNHEY and CDR2 SMNVEV (reference sequence). CDR3 length equals 14 residues. V dropped 3 bases and J dropped 4 bases, with 12 bases sitting between them. CDR3 region: CASSFRVVGTEAFF. CDR3 DNA sequence: TGTGCCAGCAGTTTCAGGGTCGTGGGCACTGAAGCTTTCTTT.

The chain carries TRBV27 and TRBJ2-2; a weak D match, TRBD2 (6 bases). The CDR3 loop spans 17 amino acids. Germline CDR1 and CDR2: MNHEY and SMNVEV (reference sequence). V shed 3 bases and J shed 0 bases, with 14 bases lying between them. Written as DNA, the CDR3 is TGTGCCAGCAGTTTGTTGGGGACTGGCACGAACACCGGGGAGCTGTTTTTT. Protein sequence: CASSLLGTGTNTGELFF.

The rearrangement joins TRBV6-6 to TRBJ2-5; D remains ambiguous. The CDR3 sequence is 12 residues long. Trimming pared 5 bases from V and 5 bases from J, leaving 9 bases between. Germline CDR1 reads MNHNY; CDR2 reads SVGAGI (reference sequence). CDR3 in amino acids: CASSKRSETQYF. The CDR3 DNA follows: TGTGCCAGCAGTAAAAGGAGTGAGACCCAGTACTTC.

This chain uses TRBV6-5 with TRBJ2-2; D ambiguous. Deletions cut 8 bases from V and 5 bases from J, with 6 bases between. This CDR3 spans 11 amino acids. CDR1 is MNHEY, CDR2 SVGAGI, per germline. The CDR3 protein is CASGRTGELFF. The CDR3 DNA sequence: TGTGCCAGCGGCCGTACCGGGGAGCTGTTTTTT.

The chain has TRBV19 and TRBJ2-3; 11 bases are shared with TRBD2. The CDR3 totals 16 residues. Germline V lookup: CDR1 LNHDA, CDR2 SQIVND (reference sequence). J gave up 4 bases and V 5 bases, and 8 bases lay outside the gene matches. The CDR3: CASSVRSGRVADTQYF. The DNA of the CDR3 is TGTGCCAGTAGTGTTCGTAGCGGGAGGGTAGCAGATACGCAGTATTTT.

The rearrangement uses TRBV27 and TRBJ2-7; 10 positions agree with TRBD1. From germline, CDR1 is MNHEY and CDR2 SMNVEV (reference sequence). The J segment lost 4 bases and the V segment lost 6 bases, leaving 6 bases of the junction unmatched. The CDR3 length is 14 residues. CDR3 sequence: CASSRDRGKYEQYF. CDR3 nucleotide sequence: TGTGCCAGCAGCCGGGACAGGGGAAAGTACGAGCAGTACTTC.

The chain combines TRBV6-6 with TRBJ2-1; D may be TRBD2 (5 bases). Looked up from germline, CDR1 is MNHNY and CDR2 is SVGAGI (reference sequence). The CDR3 extends over 15 amino acids. Trimming left V 2 bases short and J 7 bases short, with 15 bases between. The CDR3 here is CASSYRREIVNEQFF. Written as DNA, the CDR3 is TGTGCCAGCAGTTACCGACGGGAAATAGTAAATGAGCAGTTCTTC.

CDR3 amino acids: CASRSGQGATEAFF. The CDR3 region has the DNA TGTGCCAGCAGGTCCGGACAGGGAGCCACTGAAGCTTTCTTT. The gene calls are TRBV28 and TRBJ1-1; TRBD1 matches at 8 bases. V lost 6 bases and J lost 4; bases outside the gene matches: 7. CDR1 MDHEN and CDR2 SYDVKM come from the germline V gene. The CDR3 contains 14 residues.

CDR3 in amino acids: CASSPTGSAGYEQYF. The CDR3 region has the DNA TGTGCCAGCTCACCTACAGGGTCCGCCGGCTACGAGCAGTACTTC. V and J are TRBV18 and TRBJ2-7; D possibly corresponds to TRBD1 (6 bases). The V end lost 3 bases, the J end lost 3 bases, and 15 bases lay between the germline ends. CDR1 KGHSH and CDR2 LQKENI come from the germline V gene. The CDR3 has 15 residues.

This clone was found once. V and J are TRBV5-8 and TRBJ1-4; TRBD1 might be the D (5 bases). V was clipped by 7 bases and J by 5 bases, with 12 bases between them. The CDR3 has 13 residues. From germline, CDR1 is SGHTS and CDR2 YDEGEE. CDR3 loop: CASDLYRNEKLFF. The CDR3 DNA is TGTGCCAGCGATCTGTACAGGAATGAAAAACTGTTTTTT.

The V and J genes are TRBV28 and TRBJ2-7; 15 bases line up with TRBD2. The CDR3 length is 19 residues. Germline V gives CDR1 MDHEN, CDR2 SYDVKM. Trimming took 2 bases from V and 2 from J; bases not matched to a gene: 10. CDR3 coding DNA: TGTGCCAGCAGTTTAGGCGGACTAGCGGGAGGGTCAAATCCCTACGAGCAGTACTTC. Its translation is CASSLGGLAGGSNPYEQYF. Together with reference TRBV28 and TRBJ2-7, the CDR3 gives the full variable domain: DVKVTQSSRYLVKRTGEKVFLECVQDMDHENMFWYRQDPGLGLRLIYFSYDVKMKEKGDIPEGYSVSREKKERFSLILESASTNQTSMYLCASSLGGLAGGSNPYEQYFGPGTRLTVT.

V usage is TRBV29-1 and J usage is TRBJ2-2; 7 nucleotides align to TRBD1. The CDR3 is 13 amino acids. Germline V gene sequence: CDR1 SQVTM, CDR2 ANQGSEA. The trim removed 6 bases at V and 5 bases at J, leaving 6 bases unmatched. CDR3: CSVQGERTGELFF. In DNA form, the CDR3 reads TGCAGCGTCCAGGGGGAAAGGACCGGGGAGCTGTTTTTT.

The rearrangement uses TRBV5-4 and TRBJ2-2; 7 positions match TRBD1. The junction had 2 bases not matched to a gene; V was cut back by 4 bases and J by 2 bases. CDR1 is SGHNT, CDR2 YYREEE, per germline (reference sequence). The CDR3 covers 14 residues. The CDR3 here is CASSRGRNTGELFF. The CDR3 nucleotides are TGTGCCAGCAGCAGGGGGCGAAACACCGGGGAGCTGTTTTTT.

The genes are TRBV7-9 and TRBJ1-1, with 7 nucleotides matching TRBD1. The V gene's germline CDR1 is SEHNR and CDR2 FQNEAQ (reference sequence). The CDR3 consists of 17 residues. With 5 bases clipped from V and 0 bases from J, the junction kept 12 bases outside the gene matches. In DNA, the CDR3 is TGTGCCAGCAGCCCACGGACAGGAGGTTTCTTGAACACTGAAGCTTTCTTT. It specifies CASSPRTGGFLNTEAFF.

The chain recombines TRBV5-1 with TRBJ2-5; TRBD2 aligns across 11 bases. Per germline, CDR1 SGHRS and CDR2 YFSETQ. Trimming removed 0 bases from V and 2 bases from J; junction bases left unmatched: 3. CDR3 size: 16 residues. DNA for the CDR3: TGCGCCAGCAGCTTGGCTAGCGGGAGGCTACAAGAGACCCAGTACTTC. Translated, it gives CASSLASGRLQETQYF.

This clone was seen a single time. This chain uses TRBV5-6 with TRBJ1-2, with unresolved D. In germline, CDR1 is SGHDT, CDR2 YYEEEE. The CDR3 covers 13 residues. V lost 0 bases, J lost 8 bases, and 11 bases lay in between. CDR3 sequence reads: CASSLVVPVGYTF. In nucleotides, the CDR3 is TGTGCCAGCAGCTTGGTCGTGCCGGTGGGCTACACCTTC.

J is TRBJ1-3 and V is TRBV6-6; 10 positions match TRBD1. V shed 6 bases, J shed 1 base, and the junction held 6 bases outside the gene matches. Germline V lookup: CDR1 MNHNY, CDR2 SVGAGI (reference sequence). CDR3 size: 16 residues. The CDR3 DNA is TGTGCCAGCAGCTCCGGGACAGGGGTTTCTGGAAACACCATATATTTT. This sequence encodes CASSSGTGVSGNTIYF.

V and J are TRBV5-1 and TRBJ2-1; TRBD2 agrees at 7 bases. With V trimmed by 4 bases and J by 8 bases, 12 bases remained unmatched. The length of the CDR3 is 15 residues. The germline CDR1 and CDR2 sequences are SGHRS and YFSETQ. The CDR3 sequence: CASSNPRGRVDEQFF. In nucleotides, the CDR3 is TGCGCCAGCAGCAACCCTAGAGGGAGGGTCGATGAGCAGTTCTTC.

V gene TRBV18 combines with J gene TRBJ2-2, with D possibly being TRBD2 (5 bases). CDR1 KGHSH and CDR2 LQKENI come from the germline V gene. Trimming cost V 4 bases and J 3 bases, with 15 bases left between them. The CDR3 contains 16 residues. The CDR3 bases are TGTGCCAGCTCACTCACCGGGATACTTTACACCGGGGAGCTGTTTTTT. It codes for CASSLTGILYTGELFF.

The chain is built from TRBV4-1 and TRBJ2-7; D not certain. The CDR3 runs 18 residues. CDR1 is MGHRA, CDR2 YSYEKL, per germline. V gave up 0 bases and J gave up 3 bases, with 21 bases separating them. CDR3 sequence (DNA): TGCGCCAGCAGCCAAGAGGTTCCCTTGTTGCTACTCCTCTACGAGCAGTACTTC. It yields the protein CASSQEVPLLLLLYEQYF.

The J gene is TRBJ2-5, the V gene TRBV6-5; maybe TRBD1 (6 bases). The CDR3 totals 13 residues. The germline gives CDR1 MNHEY, CDR2 SVGAGI. V dropped 5 bases and J dropped 6 bases, with 13 bases sitting between them. The CDR3 DNA reads as TGTGCCAGCAGTCCACAGGGTATACAGACCCAGTACTTC. Its translation: CASSPQGIQTQYF.

The gene calls are TRBV15 and TRBJ2-1; 9 nucleotides agree with TRBD2. Germline V gene data show CDR1 as LNHNV and CDR2 as YYDKDF (reference sequence). This CDR3 is 18 amino acids long. V trimming: 5 bases; J trimming: 3 bases; junction bases outside the gene matches: 14. CDR3 in amino acids: CATSVGNWGGRGYNEQFF. The CDR3 region has the DNA TGTGCCACCAGCGTAGGCAATTGGGGCGGGAGGGGCTACAATGAGCAGTTCTTC.

V and J are TRBV13 and TRBJ2-7, with D tentatively TRBD1 (5 bases). The CDR3 runs to 16 residues. V was cut by 0 bases and J by 0 bases, with 12 bases left in between. Germline assignment: CDR1 PRHDT and CDR2 FYEKMQ (reference sequence). As DNA, the CDR3 is TGTGCCAGCAGCTTAGGGGGGCCGATTTTCTCCTACGAGCAGTACTTC. Protein product: CASSLGGPIFSYEQYF.

The chain carries TRBV5-1 and TRBJ2-5, with 10 bases aligning to TRBD1. With V trimmed by 0 bases and J by 4 bases, 0 bases remained unmatched. The CDR3 contains 14 residues. From germline, CDR1 is SGHRS and CDR2 YFSETQ. The CDR3 nucleotides read TGCGCCAGCAGCTTGGGGACAGGGGGAGAGACCCAGTACTTC. Protein product: CASSLGTGGETQYF.

This chain links TRBV5-6 with TRBJ2-3, with TRBD2 matching 7 bases. The CDR3 is 14 amino acids. Germline V CDR1 and CDR2: SGHDT, YYEEEE. V was pared by 4 bases and J by 4 bases, with 6 bases of the junction left unmatched. CDR3 bases: TGTGCCAGCAGCGTAGGACTAGGCGCAGATACGCAGTATTTT. Translated, it gives CASSVGLGADTQYF.